The sequence of this T cell receptor beta chain was determined in a study of response to subunit inactivated influenza vaccine. The study, taken as a whole, reports: The authors proposed limited new T cell recruitment per seasonal influenza vaccination.

Points on this clonotype: Its antigen remains unidentified.

TCRdb independently ran MiXCR on the RT-PCR reads; one entry per CDR3 protein. This table holds more than 450,000 distinct CDR3 sequences, 12% found once. With 0 bases removed from V and 0 bases from J, the gap between germline ends came to 9 bases. The CDR3 is 17 amino acids. In germline, CDR1 is LNHNV, CDR2 YYDKDF (reference sequence). The clonotype originates from a man in his fifties who received an inactivated influenza vaccine. Sample: PBMCs from blood, taken on the day of vaccination. The chain couples TRBV15 to TRBJ2-6; D gene unclear. The CDR3 is CATSRDLTISGANVLTF. Written as DNA, the CDR3 is TGTGCCACCAGCAGAGATCTTACGATCTCTGGGGCCAACGTCCTGACTTTC.